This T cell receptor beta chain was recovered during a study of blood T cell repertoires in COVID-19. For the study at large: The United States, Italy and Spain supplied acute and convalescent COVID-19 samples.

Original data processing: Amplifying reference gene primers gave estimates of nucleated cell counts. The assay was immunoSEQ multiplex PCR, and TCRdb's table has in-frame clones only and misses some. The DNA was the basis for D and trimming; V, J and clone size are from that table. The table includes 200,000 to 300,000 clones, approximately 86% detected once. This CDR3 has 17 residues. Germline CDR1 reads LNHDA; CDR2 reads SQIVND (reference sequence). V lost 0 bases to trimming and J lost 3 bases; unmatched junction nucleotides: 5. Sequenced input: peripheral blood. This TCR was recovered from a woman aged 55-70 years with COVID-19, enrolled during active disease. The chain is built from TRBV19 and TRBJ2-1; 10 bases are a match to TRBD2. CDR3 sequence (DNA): TGTGCCAGTAGTATAGATATGGCTAGCGGGAGCTACAATGAGCAGTTCTTC. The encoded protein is CASSIDMASGSYNEQFF.